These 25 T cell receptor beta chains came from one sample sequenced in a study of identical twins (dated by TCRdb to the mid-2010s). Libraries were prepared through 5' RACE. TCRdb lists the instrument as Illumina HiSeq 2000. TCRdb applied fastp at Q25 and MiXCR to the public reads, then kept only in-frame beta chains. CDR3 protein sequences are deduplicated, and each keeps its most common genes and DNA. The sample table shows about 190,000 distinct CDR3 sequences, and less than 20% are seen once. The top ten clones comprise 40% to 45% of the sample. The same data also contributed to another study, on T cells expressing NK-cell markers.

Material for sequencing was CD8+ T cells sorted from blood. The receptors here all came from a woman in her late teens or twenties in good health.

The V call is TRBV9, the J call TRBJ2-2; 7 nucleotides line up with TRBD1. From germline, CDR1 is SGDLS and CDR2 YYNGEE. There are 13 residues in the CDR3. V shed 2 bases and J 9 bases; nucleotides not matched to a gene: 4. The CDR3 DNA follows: TGTGCCAGCAGCGTGGAAGGGGGCCGGGAGCTGTTTTTT. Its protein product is CASSVEGGRELFF.

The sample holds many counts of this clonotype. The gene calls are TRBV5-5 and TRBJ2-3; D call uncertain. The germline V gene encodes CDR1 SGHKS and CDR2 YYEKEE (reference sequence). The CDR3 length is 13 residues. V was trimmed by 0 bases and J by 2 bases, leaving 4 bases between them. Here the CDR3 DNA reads TGTGCCAGCAGCTTGGGAGCCACAGATACGCAGTATTTT. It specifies CASSLGATDTQYF. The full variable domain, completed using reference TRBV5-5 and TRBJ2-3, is DAGVTQSPTHLIKTRGQQVTLRCSPISGHKSVSWYQQVLGQGPQFIFQYYEKEERGRGNFPDRFSARQFPNYSSELNVNALLLGDSALYLCASSLGATDTQYFGPGTRLTVL.

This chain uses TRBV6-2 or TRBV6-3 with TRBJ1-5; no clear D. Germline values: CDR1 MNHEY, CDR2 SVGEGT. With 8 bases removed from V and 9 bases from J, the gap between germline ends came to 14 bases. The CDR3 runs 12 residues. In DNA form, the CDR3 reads TGTGCCAGCGGGTCCGGGTTTCGGCCCCAGCATTTT. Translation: CASGSGFRPQHF.

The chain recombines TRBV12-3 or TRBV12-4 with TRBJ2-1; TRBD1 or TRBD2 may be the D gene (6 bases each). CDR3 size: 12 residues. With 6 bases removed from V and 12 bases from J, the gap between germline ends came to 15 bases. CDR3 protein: CASRPGGGVQFF. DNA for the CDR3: TGTGCCAGCAGACCCGGGGGCGGTGTGCAGTTCTTC.

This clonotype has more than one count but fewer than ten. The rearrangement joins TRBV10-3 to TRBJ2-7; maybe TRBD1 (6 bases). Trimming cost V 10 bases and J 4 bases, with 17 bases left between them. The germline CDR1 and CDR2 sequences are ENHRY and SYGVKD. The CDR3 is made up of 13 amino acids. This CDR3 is CATGTRSTYEQYF. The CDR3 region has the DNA TGTGCCACCGGGACACGGTCCACATACGAGCAGTACTTC.

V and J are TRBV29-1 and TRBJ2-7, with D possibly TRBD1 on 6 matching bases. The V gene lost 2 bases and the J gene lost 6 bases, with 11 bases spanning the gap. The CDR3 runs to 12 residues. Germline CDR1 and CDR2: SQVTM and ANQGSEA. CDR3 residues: CSVETGKSEQYF. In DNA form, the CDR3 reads TGCAGCGTTGAAACAGGGAAGAGCGAGCAGTACTTC.

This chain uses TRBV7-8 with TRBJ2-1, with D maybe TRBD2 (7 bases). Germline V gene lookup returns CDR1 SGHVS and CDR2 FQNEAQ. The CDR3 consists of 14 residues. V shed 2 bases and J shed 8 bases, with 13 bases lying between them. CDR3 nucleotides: TGTGCCAGCAGCTTATTGGGGGGGCCCGATGAGCAGTTCTTC. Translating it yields CASSLLGGPDEQFF.

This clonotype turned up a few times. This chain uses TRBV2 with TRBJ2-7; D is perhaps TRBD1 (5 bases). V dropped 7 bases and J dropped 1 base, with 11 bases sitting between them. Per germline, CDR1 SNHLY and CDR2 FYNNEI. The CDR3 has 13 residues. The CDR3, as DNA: TGTGCCAGCACCCGGAAGGGGTCCTACGAGCAGTACTTC. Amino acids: CASTRKGSYEQYF.

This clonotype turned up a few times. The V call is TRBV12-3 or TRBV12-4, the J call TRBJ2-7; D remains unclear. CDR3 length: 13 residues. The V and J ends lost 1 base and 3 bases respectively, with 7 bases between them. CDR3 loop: CASSLGPGYEQYF. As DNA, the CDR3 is TGTGCCAGCAGTTTAGGACCGGGCTACGAGCAGTACTTC.

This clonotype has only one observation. CDR3 sequence reads: CASSWDAGPDEQFF. The CDR3 bases are TGTGCCAGCAGTTGGGACGCGGGCCCTGATGAGCAGTTCTTC. The J gene is TRBJ2-1, the V gene TRBV6-5; tentatively, D is TRBD1 or TRBD2 (5 bases each). The CDR3 has 14 residues. Germline loops: CDR1 MNHEY, CDR2 SVGAGI. The V and J ends lost 4 bases and 8 bases respectively, with 15 bases between them.

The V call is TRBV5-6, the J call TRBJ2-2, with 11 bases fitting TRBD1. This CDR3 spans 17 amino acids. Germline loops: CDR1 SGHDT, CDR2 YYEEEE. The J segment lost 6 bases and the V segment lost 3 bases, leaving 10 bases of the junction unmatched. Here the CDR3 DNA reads TGTGCCAGCAGCTCCTTACCGGGACAGGGGGATCCCGGGGAGCTGTTTTTT. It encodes CASSSLPGQGDPGELFF.

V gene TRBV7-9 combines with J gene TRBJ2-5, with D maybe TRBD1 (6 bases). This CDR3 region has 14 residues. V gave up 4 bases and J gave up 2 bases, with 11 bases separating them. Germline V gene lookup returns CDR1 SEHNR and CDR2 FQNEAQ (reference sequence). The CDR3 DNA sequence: TGTGCCAGCAGCTCAAGGGGGATACAAGAGACCCAGTACTTC. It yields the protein CASSSRGIQETQYF.

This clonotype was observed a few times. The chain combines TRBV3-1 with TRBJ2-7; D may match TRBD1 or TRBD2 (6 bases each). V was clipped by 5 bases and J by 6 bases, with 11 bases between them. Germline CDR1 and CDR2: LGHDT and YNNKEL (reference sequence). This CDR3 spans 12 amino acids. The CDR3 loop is CASSLQGGEQYF. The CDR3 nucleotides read TGTGCCAGCAGCTTACAGGGAGGCGAGCAGTACTTC.

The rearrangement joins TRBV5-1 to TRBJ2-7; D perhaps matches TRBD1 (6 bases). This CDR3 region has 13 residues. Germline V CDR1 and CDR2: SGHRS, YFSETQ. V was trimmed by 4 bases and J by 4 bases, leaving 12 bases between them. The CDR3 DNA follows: TGCGCCAGCAGCCCCGGGACACTGTACGAGCAGTACTTC. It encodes CASSPGTLYEQYF.

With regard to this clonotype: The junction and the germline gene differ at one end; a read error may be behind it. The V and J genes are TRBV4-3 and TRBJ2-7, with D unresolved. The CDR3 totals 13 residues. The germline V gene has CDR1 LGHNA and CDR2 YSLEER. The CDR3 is CASSQGLSFEQYF. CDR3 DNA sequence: TGCGCCAGCAGCCAAGGTCTATCCTTCGAGCAGTACTTC.

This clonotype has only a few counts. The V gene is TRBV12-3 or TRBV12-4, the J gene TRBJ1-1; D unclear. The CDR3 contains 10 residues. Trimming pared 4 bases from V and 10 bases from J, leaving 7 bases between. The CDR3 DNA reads TGTGCCAGCAGTTCGGGAAGAGCTTTCTTT. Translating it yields CASSSGRAFF.

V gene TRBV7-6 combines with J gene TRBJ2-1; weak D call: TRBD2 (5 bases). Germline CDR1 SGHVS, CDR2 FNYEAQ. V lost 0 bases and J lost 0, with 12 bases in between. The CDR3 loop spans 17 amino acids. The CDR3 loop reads CASSLAPAASSYNEQFF. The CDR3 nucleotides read TGTGCCAGCAGCTTAGCGCCAGCGGCGAGCTCCTACAATGAGCAGTTCTTC.

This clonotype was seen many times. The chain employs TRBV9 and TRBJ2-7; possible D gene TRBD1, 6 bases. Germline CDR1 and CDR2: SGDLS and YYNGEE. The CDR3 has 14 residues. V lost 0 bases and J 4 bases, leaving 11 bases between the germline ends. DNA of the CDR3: TGTGCCAGCAGCGTAGCCCCAGGGGAGTACGAGCAGTACTTC. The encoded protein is CASSVAPGEYEQYF.

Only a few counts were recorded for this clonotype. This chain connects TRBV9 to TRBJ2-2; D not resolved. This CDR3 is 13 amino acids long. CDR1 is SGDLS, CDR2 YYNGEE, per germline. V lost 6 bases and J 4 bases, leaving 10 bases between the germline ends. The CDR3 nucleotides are TGTGCCAGCAATCAAGAGAGCACCGGGGAGCTGTTTTTT. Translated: CASNQESTGELFF.

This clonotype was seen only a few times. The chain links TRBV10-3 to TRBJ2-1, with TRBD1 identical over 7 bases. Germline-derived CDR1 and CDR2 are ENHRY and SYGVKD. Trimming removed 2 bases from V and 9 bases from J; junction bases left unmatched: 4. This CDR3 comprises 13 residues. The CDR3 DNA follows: TGTGCCATCAGTGAGGCGGACAGGAGTGAGCAGTTCTTC. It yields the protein CAISEADRSEQFF.

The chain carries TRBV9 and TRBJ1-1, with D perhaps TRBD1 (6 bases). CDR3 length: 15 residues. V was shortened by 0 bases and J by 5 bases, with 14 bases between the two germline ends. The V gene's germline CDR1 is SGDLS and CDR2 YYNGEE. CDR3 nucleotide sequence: TGTGCCAGCAGCGTAGAGGGGGAGGGTTTAACTGAAGCTTTCTTT. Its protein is CASSVEGEGLTEAFF.

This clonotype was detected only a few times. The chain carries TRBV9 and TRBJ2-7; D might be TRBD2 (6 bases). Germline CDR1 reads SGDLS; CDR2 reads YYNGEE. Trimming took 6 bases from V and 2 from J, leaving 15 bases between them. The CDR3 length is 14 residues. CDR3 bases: TGTGCCAGCACGTCCGGGACTTCGCCCTACGAGCAGTACTTC. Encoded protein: CASTSGTSPYEQYF.

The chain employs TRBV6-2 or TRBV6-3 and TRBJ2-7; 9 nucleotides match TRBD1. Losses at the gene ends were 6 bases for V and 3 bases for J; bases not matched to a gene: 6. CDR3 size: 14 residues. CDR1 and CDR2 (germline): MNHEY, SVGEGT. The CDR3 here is CASSRPGQGYEQYF. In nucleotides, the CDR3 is TGTGCCAGCAGCCGACCGGGACAGGGCTACGAGCAGTACTTC.

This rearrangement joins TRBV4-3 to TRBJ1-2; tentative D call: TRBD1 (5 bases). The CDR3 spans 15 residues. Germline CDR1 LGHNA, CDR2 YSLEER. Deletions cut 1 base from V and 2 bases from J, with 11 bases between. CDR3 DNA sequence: TGCGCCAGCAGCCAAGGGGAGGGGTCAAACTATGGCTACACCTTC. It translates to CASSQGEGSNYGYTF.

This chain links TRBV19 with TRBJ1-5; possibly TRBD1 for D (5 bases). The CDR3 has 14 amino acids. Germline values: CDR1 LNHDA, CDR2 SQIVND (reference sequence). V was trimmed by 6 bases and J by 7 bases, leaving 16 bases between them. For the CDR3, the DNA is TGTGCCAGTAGAGGAGGTGGGGGTGTCCAGCCCCAGCATTTT. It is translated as CASRGGGGVQPQHF.